The 10 T cell receptor beta chains below all came from one sample that was sequenced in a study of shared clonotypes between healthy human individuals. Terminally differentiated effector memory CD45RA+ cells were left out of the naive CD8 fraction, which was CD45RO-negative and positively selected for CCR7. TCRdb keeps only in-frame clones here, not all; method: immunoSEQ multiplex PCR. The sample records over 800,000 clones, 85% to 95% being singletons. Material for sequencing was naive CD8+ T cells sorted from blood. The receptor set was obtained from a man aged 25-45 years in good health.

The genes are TRBV7-2 and TRBJ2-5; no clear D. The J call may be wrong; the DNA end is better matched by TRBJ2-7. The CDR3 consists of 14 residues. Germline-derived CDR1 and CDR2 are SGHTA and FQGNSA. DNA of the CDR3: TGTGCCAGCAGCTTAGGAGTAAGGGCCTACGAGCAGTACTTC. It yields the protein CASSLGVRAYEQYF.

The chain links TRBV28 to TRBJ2-7, with no clear D. This CDR3 has 15 residues. CDR1 and CDR2 from the germline V gene are MDHEN and SYDVKM. The V end lost 2 bases, the J end lost 0 bases, and 11 bases lay between the germline ends. CDR3 in amino acids: CASSLGVASSYEQYF. The CDR3 DNA follows: TGTGCCAGCAGTTTAGGGGTGGCCAGCTCCTACGAGCAGTACTTC.

The genes are TRBV27 and TRBJ2-1, with 7 bases fitting TRBD2. CDR1 MNHEY and CDR2 SMNVEV come from the germline V gene (reference sequence). The trim removed 0 bases at V and 6 bases at J, leaving 8 bases unmatched. The CDR3 has 16 amino acids. This CDR3 is CASSLSAGEVVNEQFF. CDR3 in DNA: TGTGCCAGCAGTTTATCTGCGGGAGAGGTAGTCAATGAGCAGTTCTTC.

This sequence joins TRBV5-1 and TRBJ2-7; TRBD2 aligns across 7 bases. The CDR3 totals 15 residues. V shed 4 bases and J 3 bases; nucleotides not matched to a gene: 10. CDR1 and CDR2 from the germline V gene are SGHRS and YFSETQ. The CDR3 loop is CASSQWEGLLYEQYF. The CDR3 DNA reads as TGCGCCAGCAGCCAATGGGAGGGGCTCCTCTACGAGCAGTACTTC.

The CDR3 DNA sequence: TGCGCCAGCAGCCAAGCCCCCTCGGACAGGGGCGACGAGCAGTACTTC. It specifies CASSQAPSDRGDEQYF. The J gene is TRBJ2-7, the V gene TRBV4-1; TRBD1 matches at 9 bases. From germline, CDR1 is MGHRA and CDR2 YSYEKL. V shed 1 base and J 5 bases; nucleotides not matched to a gene: 9. This CDR3 comprises 16 residues.

The chain employs TRBV18 and TRBJ2-3; 7 bases fit TRBD2. This CDR3 is built from 16 residues. Germline CDR1 reads KGHSH; CDR2 reads LQKENI. The trim removed 3 bases at V and 5 bases at J, leaving 11 bases unmatched. The CDR3, as DNA: TGTGCCAGCTCACCGACCGTTGGGAGGGCCTTAGATACGCAGTATTTT. Protein product: CASSPTVGRALDTQYF.

J is TRBJ2-7 and V is TRBV27; D ambiguous. Germline values: CDR1 MNHEY, CDR2 SMNVEV (reference sequence). The CDR3 loop spans 15 amino acids. The ends were cut back, 1 base at V and 4 bases at J, with 14 bases in the middle. The CDR3 DNA is TGTGCCAGCAGTTTATGGCCCCCGGACGTGTACGAGCAGTACTTC. The encoded protein is CASSLWPPDVYEQYF.

This clone was seen a handful of times. The rearrangement joins TRBV30 to TRBJ2-7; D not certain. In germline, CDR1 is GTSNPN, CDR2 SVGIG (reference sequence). V dropped 0 bases and J dropped 2 bases, with 14 bases sitting between them. The CDR3 sequence is 15 residues long. CDR3 coding DNA: TGTGCCTGGAGTGTGGAGCTTGGAGCTCCCTACGAGCAGTACTTC. Translating it yields CAWSVELGAPYEQYF.

This chain joins TRBV29-1 and TRBJ2-1, with 12 positions matching TRBD2. The germline CDR1 and CDR2 sequences are SQVTM and ANQGSEA. This CDR3 is built from 16 residues. V shed 5 bases and J 4 bases; nucleotides not matched to a gene: 9. The CDR3 DNA sequence: TGCAGCGTTCGCGGACTAGCGGGAACCCTATACAATGAGCAGTTCTTC. Translation: CSVRGLAGTLYNEQFF.

This chain links TRBV10-3 with TRBJ2-1; tentatively, D is TRBD2 (6 bases). Trimming took off 5 bases at V and 4 bases at J, with 15 bases between the two ends. This CDR3 has 15 residues. In germline, CDR1 is ENHRY, CDR2 SYGVKD. DNA for the CDR3: TGTGCCATCAGTTTGGGAGGTGGCGAATACAATGAGCAGTTCTTC. It specifies CAISLGGGEYNEQFF.